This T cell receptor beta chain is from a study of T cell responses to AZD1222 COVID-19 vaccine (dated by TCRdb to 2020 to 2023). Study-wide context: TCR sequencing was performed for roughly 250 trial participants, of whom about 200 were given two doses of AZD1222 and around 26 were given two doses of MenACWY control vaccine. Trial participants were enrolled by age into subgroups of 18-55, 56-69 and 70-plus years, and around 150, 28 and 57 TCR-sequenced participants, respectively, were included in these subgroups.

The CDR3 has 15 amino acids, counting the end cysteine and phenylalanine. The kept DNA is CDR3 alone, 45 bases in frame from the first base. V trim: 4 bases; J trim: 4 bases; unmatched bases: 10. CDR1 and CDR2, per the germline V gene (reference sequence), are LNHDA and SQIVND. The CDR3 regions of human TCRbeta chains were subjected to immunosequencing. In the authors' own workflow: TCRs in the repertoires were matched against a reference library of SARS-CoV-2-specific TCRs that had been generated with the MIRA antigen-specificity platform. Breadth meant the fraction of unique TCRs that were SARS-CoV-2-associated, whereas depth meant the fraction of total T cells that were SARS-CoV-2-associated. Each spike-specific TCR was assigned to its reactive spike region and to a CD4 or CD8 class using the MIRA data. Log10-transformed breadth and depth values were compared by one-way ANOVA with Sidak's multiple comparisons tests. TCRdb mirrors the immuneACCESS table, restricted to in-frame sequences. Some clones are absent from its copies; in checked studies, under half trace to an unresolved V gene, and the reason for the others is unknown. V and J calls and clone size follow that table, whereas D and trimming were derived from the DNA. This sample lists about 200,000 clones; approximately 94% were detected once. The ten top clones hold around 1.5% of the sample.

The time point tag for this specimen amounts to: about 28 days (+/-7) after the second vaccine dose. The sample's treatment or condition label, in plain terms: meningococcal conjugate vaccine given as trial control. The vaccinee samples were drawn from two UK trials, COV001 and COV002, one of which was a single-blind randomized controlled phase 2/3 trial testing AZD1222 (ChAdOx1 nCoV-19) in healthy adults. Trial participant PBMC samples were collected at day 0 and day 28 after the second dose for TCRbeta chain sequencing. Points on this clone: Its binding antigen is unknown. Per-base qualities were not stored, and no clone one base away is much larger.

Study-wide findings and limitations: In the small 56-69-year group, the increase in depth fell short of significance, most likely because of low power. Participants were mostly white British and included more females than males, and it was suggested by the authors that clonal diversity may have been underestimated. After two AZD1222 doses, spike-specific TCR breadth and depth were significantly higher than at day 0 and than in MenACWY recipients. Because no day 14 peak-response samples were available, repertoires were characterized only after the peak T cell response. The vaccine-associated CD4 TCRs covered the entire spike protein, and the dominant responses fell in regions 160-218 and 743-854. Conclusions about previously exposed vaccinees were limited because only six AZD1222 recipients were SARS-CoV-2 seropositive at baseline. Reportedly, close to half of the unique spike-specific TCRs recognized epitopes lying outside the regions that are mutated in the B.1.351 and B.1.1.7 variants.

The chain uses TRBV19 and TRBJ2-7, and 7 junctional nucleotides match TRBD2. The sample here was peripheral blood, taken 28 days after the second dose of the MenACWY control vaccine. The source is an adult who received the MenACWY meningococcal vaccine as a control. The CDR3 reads CASSSSAGSGYEQYF. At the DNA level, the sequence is TGTGCCAGTAGTAGTTCGGCCGGTAGCGGGTACGAGCAGTACTTC.